Listed below are T cell receptor beta chains from one sample, sequenced in a study of a mutant IDH1 vaccine in newly diagnosed glioma. No antigen has been identified for these receptors. Clones were read by immunoSEQ multiplex PCR, and TCRdb kept only the in-frame ones, dropping some. The data show 52,000 or so clones, around 80% seen once. Here the sequenced sample was PBMCs, taken from a glioma patient whose treatment included an IDH1 peptide vaccine. All receptors derive from a woman in her thirties or forties with glioma. Some clones in this sample may be carry-over from other donors' samples. CDR3s include the opening cysteine and the closing phenylalanine or tryptophan. D genes are given only for firm matches. Part of the rows lack a size; the others show once, few, many or a class for expanded clones.

CDR3 DNA	CDR3 protein	D gene	J gene	V gene	clone size
TGTGCCAGCAGCTTGTTTGCGGGTGATGGCTATGGCTACACCTTC	CASSLFAGDGYGYTF	.	TRBJ1-2	TRBV5-6	.
TGTGCCAGCAGCGTAGGGGCGGGGGCCTACAATGAGCAGTTCTTC	CASSVGAGAYNEQFF	TRBD2	TRBJ2-1	TRBV9	few
TGTGCTAGCAGCTCGGACAGGGGGAATGAGCAGTTCTTC	CASSSDRGNEQFF	TRBD1	TRBJ2-1	TRBV7-7	.
TGTGCCAGCAGTCGACGGGGCAACGCCTACGAGCAGTACTTC	CASSRRGNAYEQYF	.	TRBJ2-7	TRBV6-5	.
TGTGCCTGGAGTCCCCTGGGAACAGCTAAGAACATTCAGTACTTC	CAWSPLGTAKNIQYF	.	TRBJ2-4	TRBV30	.
TGTGCCAGCAGTTACGGCAAGGCTTATGGCTACACCTTC	CASSYGKAYGYTF	.	TRBJ1-2	TRBV6-5	.
TGTGCCAGCAGTCCGAGGGCTAGCGGGGGGGGCAATGAGCAGTTCTTC	CASSPRASGGGNEQFF	TRBD2	TRBJ2-1	TRBV9	few
TGTGCCAGCAGTGATCACAGCTTCTCTGGGGCCAACGTCCTGACTTTC	CASSDHSFSGANVLTF	.	TRBJ2-6	TRBV6-1	.
TGTGCCAGCAGGGGCGGGGTCTATGGCTACACCTTC	CASRGGVYGYTF	.	TRBJ1-2	TRBV6-5	.
TGTGCCAGCAACTATGGACAGGGGGGTGATGAGCAGTTCTTC	CASNYGQGGDEQFF	TRBD1	TRBJ2-1	TRBV9	.
TGTGCCAGCAGCTCGCTTAGTAGCCCCACGGGGTCCTATGGCTACACCTTC	CASSSLSSPTGSYGYTF	.	TRBJ1-2	TRBV11-2	.
TGTGCCACCGGCTCCGGGACAGAATATTACAATGAGCAGTTCTTC	CATGSGTEYYNEQFF	TRBD1	TRBJ2-1	TRBV10-3	.
TGCGCCAGCAGCCAAGAGATTGGGCAGCCCCAGCATTTT	CASSQEIGQPQHF	.	TRBJ1-5	TRBV4-3	.
TGTGCCAGTAGTCCATTCTTCGACAGGGCGGTCCCTGAAGCTTTCTTT	CASSPFFDRAVPEAFF	TRBD1	TRBJ1-1	TRBV19	few
TGTGCCAGCAGTACGCCGAGCCACAAGGGAATAAGCTCCTACGAGCAGTACTTC	CASSTPSHKGISSYEQYF	.	TRBJ2-7	TRBV2	.
TGTGCCTGGATCCTCGGCAAAACTGAAGCTTTCTTT	CAWILGKTEAFF	.	TRBJ1-1	TRBV30	.
TGTGCCAGCAGTCACGACCCCGCGCCCGACTACGAGCAGTACTTC	CASSHDPAPDYEQYF	.	TRBJ2-7	TRBV27	.
TGTGCCAGCAGTGGGCAGGGGAGAACTGAAGCTTTCTTT	CASSGQGRTEAFF	.	TRBJ1-1	TRBV7-2	.
TGTGCCACCAGCAAACGAGCGGCAAATCAGCCCCAGCATTTT	CATSKRAANQPQHF	.	TRBJ1-5	TRBV15	few
TGTGCCACCAGCAGGAGACAGGGGGGTGAGCAGTTCTTC	CATSRRQGGEQFF	TRBD1	TRBJ2-1	TRBV15	.
TGTGCCAGCAGCTTAACGCTGATAGGGGGTACCTACGAGCAGTACTTC	CASSLTLIGGTYEQYF	.	TRBJ2-7	TRBV7-3	few
TGTGCCAGCAGCCGATGGACAGGGTCGGAAGCTTTCTTT	CASSRWTGSEAFF	TRBD1	TRBJ1-1	TRBV5-6	.
TGCGCCAGCAGTCCGGGACAGGGGGACTACGAGCAGTACTTC	CASSPGQGDYEQYF	TRBD1	TRBJ2-7	TRBV10-2	.
TGTGCCAGCAGTAAGACAGGGTCTAATGAAAAACTGTTTTTT	CASSKTGSNEKLFF	TRBD1	TRBJ1-4	TRBV7-9	once
TGTGCCAGCGGACCCTGGGGGGGGACTGAAGCTTTCTTT	CASGPWGGTEAFF	.	TRBJ1-1	TRBV13	.
TGTGCCAGCAGCCGACAGGGTAGTTGGGCTGAAGCTTTCTTT	CASSRQGSWAEAFF	TRBD1	TRBJ1-1	TRBV14	few
TGTGCCAGTAGTGCAAGACTAGCGGGGGGAGACAATGAGCAGTTCTTC	CASSARLAGGDNEQFF	TRBD2	TRBJ2-1	TRBV19	.
TGTGCCAGCAGTTCCTCGCTGACCTTTAACTATGGCTACACCTTC	CASSSSLTFNYGYTF	.	TRBJ1-2	TRBV27	.
TGTGCCAGCAGCCAAGCGCCGGGGGGACGCACAGATACGCAGTATTTT	CASSQAPGGRTDTQYF	TRBD2	TRBJ2-3	TRBV4-2	.
TGCGCCAGCAGCTTAGGGCGGGCATTGATTTTT	CASSLGRALIF	.	TRBJ1-4	TRBV5-1	.
TGTGCCTGGAGTTACGCCGGGACGGACTATGGCTACACCTTC	CAWSYAGTDYGYTF	.	TRBJ1-2	TRBV30	.
TGCGCCAGCAGCTTGGGGGGTACAAATCAGCCCCAGCATTTT	CASSLGGTNQPQHF	.	TRBJ1-5	TRBV5-1	.
TGTGCCTGGAGTGTACTGGGACAGGGGATCTACGAGCAGTACTTC	CAWSVLGQGIYEQYF	TRBD1	TRBJ2-7	TRBV30	.
TGTGCCAGCAGTTACTCGGTTCAGGGGGTTACCGGGGAGCTGTTTTTT	CASSYSVQGVTGELFF	TRBD1	TRBJ2-2	TRBV6-6	.
TGTGCCAGCAGCTTGGAGGGACTAGCGGGGGGGATCAGCACAGATACGCAGTATTTT	CASSLEGLAGGISTDTQYF	TRBD2	TRBJ2-3	TRBV5-4	.
TGTGCCAGCAGCAGCAGGGGTGACGCGCTGAACACTGAAGCTTTCTTT	CASSSRGDALNTEAFF	.	TRBJ1-1	TRBV9	.
TGTGCCAGTAGTCGGAGGGGGGAAAGGAACACTGAAGCTTTCTTT	CASSRRGERNTEAFF	.	TRBJ1-1	TRBV19	.
TGTGCCAGCAGCGGCACAGGGGGCGGTGAGACCCAGTACTTC	CASSGTGGGETQYF	TRBD1	TRBJ2-5	TRBV9	.
TGTGCCAGCAGCTTCGGTTGGCAGGGGGGATACGAGCAGTACTTC	CASSFGWQGGYEQYF	.	TRBJ2-7	TRBV5-6	.
TGTGCCAGTATGAGGGGAGGCTATGGCTACACCTTC	CASMRGGYGYTF	.	TRBJ1-2	TRBV19	few
TGTGCCAGCAGCGCCGGGACAGACTTCTATGGCTACACCTTC	CASSAGTDFYGYTF	TRBD1	TRBJ1-2	TRBV5-4	.
TGTGCCAGCAGCCAAAACATCGCCTTGGATGGCTACACCTTC	CASSQNIALDGYTF	.	TRBJ1-2	TRBV7-2	.
TGTGCCAGCAGTGAGGGCTGGGACACTGAAGCTTTCTTT	CASSEGWDTEAFF	.	TRBJ1-1	TRBV6-1	.
TGTGCCAGCAGCCCACCGGACAGCTTCAATTCACCCCTCCACTTT	CASSPPDSFNSPLHF	.	TRBJ1-6	TRBV5-6	.
TGTGCCAGCATTGGTCCGAGGAACACTGAAGCTTTCTTT	CASIGPRNTEAFF	.	TRBJ1-1	TRBV25-1	few
TGTGCCAGCAGCTCCTCGACAGGGTTCGAGCAGTACTTC	CASSSSTGFEQYF	TRBD1	TRBJ2-7	TRBV7-9	.
TGTGCCAGCAGTTCCTGGGTCGCGAGCACTGAAGCTTTCTTT	CASSSWVASTEAFF	.	TRBJ1-1	TRBV27	.
TGCGCCAGCAGCCTGGATCGGAGGGCAGGCACTGAAGCTTTCTTT	CASSLDRRAGTEAFF	.	TRBJ1-1	TRBV4-1	.
TGTGCCAGCAGCCCGACAGCCAACTACGAGCAGTACTTC	CASSPTANYEQYF	.	TRBJ2-7	TRBV5-4	.
TGTGCCTGGAGTGTACGGGGTACCGGGGAGCTGTTTTTT	CAWSVRGTGELFF	.	TRBJ2-2	TRBV30	once
TGTGCCAGCAGTTTATCTGACCCCACCCGTGAGCAGTTCTTC	CASSLSDPTREQFF	.	TRBJ2-1	TRBV27	.
TGTGCTAGTGGTTGGGCTCGGGGCAGCGGCTCTGGGGCCAACGTCCTGACTTTC	CASGWARGSGSGANVLTF	.	TRBJ2-6	TRBV12-5	.
TGTGCCAGCAGCGTAGGAGGGGGGGCCGGGCAGCCCCAGCATTTT	CASSVGGGAGQPQHF	.	TRBJ1-5	TRBV9	once
TGTGCCATCGGGACGGGAGGCTACACCTTC	CAIGTGGYTF	.	TRBJ1-2	TRBV11-2	.
TGTGCCATCAGTGTTACGAGGAGGGGAGGAAATACCGGGGAGCTGTTTTTT	CAISVTRRGGNTGELFF	.	TRBJ2-2	TRBV10-3	.
TGCGCCAGCAACTTGGGGGGAGGCCTAAACTACGAGCAGTACTTC	CASNLGGGLNYEQYF	.	TRBJ2-7	TRBV5-1	.
TGTGCCAGCAGCCCCCCAATGGGGAACACAGATACGCAGTATTTT	CASSPPMGNTDTQYF	.	TRBJ2-3	TRBV5-4	.
TGTGCCAGCAGCGTTCCGGGACCCAGCGTCCAGTACTTC	CASSVPGPSVQYF	.	TRBJ2-5	TRBV9	.
TGTGCCAGCAGTTACAACGGGGACACTGAAGCTTTCTTT	CASSYNGDTEAFF	.	TRBJ1-1	TRBV6-6	.